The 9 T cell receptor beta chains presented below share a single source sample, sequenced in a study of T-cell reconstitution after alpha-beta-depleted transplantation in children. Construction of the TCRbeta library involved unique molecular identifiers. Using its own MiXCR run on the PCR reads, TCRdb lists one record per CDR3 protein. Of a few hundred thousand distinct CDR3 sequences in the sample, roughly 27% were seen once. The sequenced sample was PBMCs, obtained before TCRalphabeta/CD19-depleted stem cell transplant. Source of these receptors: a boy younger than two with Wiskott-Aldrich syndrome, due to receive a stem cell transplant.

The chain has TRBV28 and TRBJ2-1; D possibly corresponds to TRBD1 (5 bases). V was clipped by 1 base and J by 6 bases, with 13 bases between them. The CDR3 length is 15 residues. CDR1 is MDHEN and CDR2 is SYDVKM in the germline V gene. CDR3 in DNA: TGTGCCAGCAGTTTATTTGACAGCTGGATCAATGAGCAGTTCTTC. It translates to CASSLFDSWINEQFF.

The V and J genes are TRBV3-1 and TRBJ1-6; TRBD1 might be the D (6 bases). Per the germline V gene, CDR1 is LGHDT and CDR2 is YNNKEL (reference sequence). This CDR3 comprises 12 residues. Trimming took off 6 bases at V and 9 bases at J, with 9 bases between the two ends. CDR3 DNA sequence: TGTGCCAGCAGTTTCAGGGGTTCACCCCTCCACTTT. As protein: CASSFRGSPLHF.

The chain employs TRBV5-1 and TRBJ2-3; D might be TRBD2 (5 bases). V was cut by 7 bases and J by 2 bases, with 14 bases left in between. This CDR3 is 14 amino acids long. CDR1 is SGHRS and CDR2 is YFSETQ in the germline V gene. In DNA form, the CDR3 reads TGCGCCAGCGGCCTAGTAGCGATCACAGATACGCAGTATTTT. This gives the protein CASGLVAITDTQYF.

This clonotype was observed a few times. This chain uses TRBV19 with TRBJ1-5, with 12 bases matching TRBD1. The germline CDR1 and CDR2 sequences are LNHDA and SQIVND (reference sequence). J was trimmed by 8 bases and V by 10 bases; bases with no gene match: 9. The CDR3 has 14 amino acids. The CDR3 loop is CATDRDRGLKPQHF. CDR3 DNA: TGTGCCACCGACCGGGACAGGGGGCTTAAGCCCCAGCATTTT.

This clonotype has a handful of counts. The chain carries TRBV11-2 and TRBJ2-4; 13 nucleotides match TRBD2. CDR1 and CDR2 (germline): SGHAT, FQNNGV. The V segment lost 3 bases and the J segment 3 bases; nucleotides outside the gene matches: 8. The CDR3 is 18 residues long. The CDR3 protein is CASSLWTSGSLGKNIQYF. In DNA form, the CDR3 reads TGTGCCAGCAGCTTGTGGACTAGCGGGAGTTTGGGCAAAAACATTCAGTACTTC.

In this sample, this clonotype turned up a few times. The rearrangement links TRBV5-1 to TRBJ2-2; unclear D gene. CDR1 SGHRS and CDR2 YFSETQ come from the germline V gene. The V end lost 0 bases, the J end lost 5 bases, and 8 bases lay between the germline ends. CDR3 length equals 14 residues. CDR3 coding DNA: TGCGCCAGCAGCTTGGGCACCCTAACCGGGGAGCTGTTTTTT. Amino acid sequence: CASSLGTLTGELFF.

The CDR3 bases are TGTGCCAGCAGCCCAGCGTTCAGTGCCTATGGCTACACCTTC. This codes for CASSPAFSAYGYTF. V and J are TRBV9 and TRBJ1-2; D is unresolved. CDR3 length: 14 amino acids. V was cut by 4 bases and J by 4 bases, with 14 bases left in between. Germline V CDR1 and CDR2: SGDLS, YYNGEE. Using reference TRBV9 and TRBJ1-2 for the parts outside the CDR3, the full variable domain is DSGVTQTPKHLITATGQRVTLRCSPRSGDLSVYWYQQSLDQGLQFLIQYYNGEERAKGNILERFSAQQFPDLHSELNLSSLELGDSALYFCASSPAFSAYGYTFGSGTRLTVV.

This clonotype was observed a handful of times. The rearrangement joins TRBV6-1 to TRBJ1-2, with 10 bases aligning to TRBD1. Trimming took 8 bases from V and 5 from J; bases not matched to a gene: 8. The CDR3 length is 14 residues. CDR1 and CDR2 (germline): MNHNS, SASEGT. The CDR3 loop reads CASGRQGAGYGYTF. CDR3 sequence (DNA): TGTGCCAGCGGACGACAGGGGGCTGGGTATGGCTACACCTTC.

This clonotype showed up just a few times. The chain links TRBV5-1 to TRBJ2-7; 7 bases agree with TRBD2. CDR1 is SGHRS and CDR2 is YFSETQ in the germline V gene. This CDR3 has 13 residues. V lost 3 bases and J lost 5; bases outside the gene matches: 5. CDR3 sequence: CASSSRLADEQYF. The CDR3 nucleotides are TGCGCCAGCAGCTCCAGACTAGCCGACGAGCAGTACTTC.